Listed below are T cell receptor beta chains from one sample, sequenced in a study of blood T cell repertoires in COVID-19. Method: immunoSEQ multiplex PCR; TCRdb's copy keeps in-frame clones and lacks some. The sample lists 50,000 to 60,000 clones; roughly 91% were seen once. Sequencing input: peripheral blood. The receptors originated from a human donor in a cohort sampled during active COVID-19. Each CDR3 is given with its conserved first and last residue. The D gene is left open where the match is weak. For some rows the clone size is stated as once, few or many, or as a class when expanded; others skip it.

CDR3nt	CDR3aa	j_gene	d_gene	abundance	v_gene
TGCAGTGCTAGTCGCGGACTAGCGGGGGCCAAAAACATTCAGTACTTC	CSASRGLAGAKNIQYF	TRBJ2-4	TRBD2	-	TRBV20-1
TGCAGTGCTAGTGGGACAGGGACCGGCCCTGGAAACACCATATATTTT	CSASGTGTGPGNTIYF	TRBJ1-3	TRBD1	-	TRBV20-1
TGCGCCAGCAGCTTATCAGCGAGAGGGATTTTAGACATTCAGTACTTC	CASSLSARGILDIQYF	TRBJ2-4	-	once	TRBV5-1
TGTGCCAGCAGTTTATGGACCGGGGGGGATGAGCAGTTCTTC	CASSLWTGGDEQFF	TRBJ2-1	TRBD2	-	TRBV28
TGTGCCAGCTCCCAAGGACAGGGGGGGAGAGATACGCAGTATTTT	CASSQGQGGRDTQYF	TRBJ2-3	TRBD1	-	TRBV18
TGTGCCAGCAGCCGGCTAGCGGCCCAGCAAGAGACCCAGTACTTC	CASSRLAAQQETQYF	TRBJ2-5	TRBD2	-	TRBV11-1
TGTGCCAGCTCACCAAAGGGGAATAGCAATCAGCCCCAGCATTTT	CASSPKGNSNQPQHF	TRBJ1-5	-	-	TRBV18
TGTGCCAGCAGTTTAGATGTCAGGGAGACCCAGTACTTC	CASSLDVRETQYF	TRBJ2-5	-	once	TRBV12-3/TRBV12-4
TGTGCCAGCAGTTCAGGGGTTAACTATGGCTACACCTTC	CASSSGVNYGYTF	TRBJ1-2	-	-	TRBV27
TGCGCCAGCAGCCAAGGCGGTAGCAGACAAGAGACCCAGTACTTC	CASSQGGSRQETQYF	TRBJ2-5	-	-	TRBV4-1
TGTGCCAGCAGCCTCCGGACAGGCGGAGCAGATACGCAGTATTTT	CASSLRTGGADTQYF	TRBJ2-3	TRBD1	-	TRBV3-1/TRBV3-2
TGTGCCAGCAGCGACGGTGGGAGCGGGAGAACCCCCCAGTTCTTC	CASSDGGSGRTPQFF	TRBJ2-1	TRBD2	-	TRBV6-2/TRBV6-3
TGTGCCAGCAGCGTAGCTTGGGGGGGCACTGAAGCTTTCTTT	CASSVAWGGTEAFF	TRBJ1-1	-	-	TRBV9
TGTGCCAGCAGCCCCCTGCGGGAGCCGTACAATGAGCAGTTCTTC	CASSPLREPYNEQFF	TRBJ2-1	TRBD2	-	TRBV11-2
TGTGCCAGCAGTTCCCCGGCAGGGGCCCCGGGTGGAAACATTCAGTACTTC	CASSSPAGAPGGNIQYF	TRBJ2-4	-	-	TRBV28
TGTGCCAGCAGCTTAGGACAGGGGTATGGCTACACCTTC	CASSLGQGYGYTF	TRBJ1-2	TRBD1	-	TRBV7-2
TGTGCCAGCAGTTTGGGAGCGAACACTGAAGCTTTCTTT	CASSLGANTEAFF	TRBJ1-1	-	-	TRBV27
TGTGCCAGCAGCCAAGCCGGGACAGGGGTCCAAGAGACCCAGTACTTC	CASSQAGTGVQETQYF	TRBJ2-5	TRBD1	-	TRBV3-1/TRBV3-2